The 25 T cell receptor beta chains below all came from one sample that was sequenced in a study of blood T cell repertoires in COVID-19. Sequencing was performed with immunoSEQ multiplex PCR; in TCRdb, only in-frame clones are kept and a portion is missing. Among 150,000 to 200,000 clones listed, more than 75% were seen once. What was sequenced was peripheral blood. Receptors originate from a person between 65 and 79 years old with COVID-19, enrolled during active disease.

This clone occurred once. This chain joins TRBV5-4 and TRBJ2-7; 7 bases are a match to TRBD2. The CDR3 covers 16 residues. The germline CDR1 and CDR2 sequences are SGHNT and YYREEE (reference sequence). With 3 bases clipped from V and 2 bases from J, the junction kept 11 bases outside the gene matches. The CDR3 loop reads CASSSRAGRGTYEQYF. The DNA of the CDR3 is TGTGCCAGCAGCTCTCGAGCGGGACGCGGGACCTACGAGCAGTACTTC. Full variable domain (missing parts from reference TRBV5-4 and TRBJ2-7): ETGVTQSPTHLIKTRGQQVTLRCSSQSGHNTVSWYQQALGQGPQFIFQYYREEENGRGNFPPRFSGLQFPNYSSELNVNALELDDSALYLCASSSRAGRGTYEQYFGPGTRLTVT.

CDR3: CASGWGNEKLFF. CDR3 sequence (DNA): TGTGCCAGCGGCTGGGGCAATGAAAAACTGTTTTTT. The V and J genes are TRBV27 and TRBJ1-4; D is perhaps TRBD1 (5 bases). This CDR3 region has 12 residues. V shed 8 bases and J shed 5 bases, with 9 bases lying between them. Germline lookup yields CDR1 MNHEY and CDR2 SMNVEV (reference sequence).

This clone was detected only a few times. Distinct nucleotide sequences in the sample also encode this CDR3. J is TRBJ1-6 and V is TRBV7-2, with D uncertain. The CDR3 totals 14 residues. Trimming took 2 bases from V and 0 from J, leaving 2 bases between them. Germline CDR1 SGHTA, CDR2 FQGNSA. The CDR3 DNA is TGTGCCAGCAGCTTACTCTCCTATAATTCACCCCTCCACTTT. Its translation is CASSLLSYNSPLHF.

The V call is TRBV3-1 (or the pseudogene TRBV3-2), the J call TRBJ1-6; TRBD1 aligns across 8 bases. The CDR3 length is 20 residues. Germline V gene lookup returns CDR1 LGHDT and CDR2 YNNKEL (reference sequence). Unmatched junction bases numbered 16, after V lost 2 bases and J lost 4 bases. The CDR3 loop reads CASSQMFPDTDRGYNSPLHF. The DNA of the CDR3 is TGTGCCAGCAGCCAAATGTTCCCCGATACCGACAGGGGTTATAATTCACCCCTCCACTTT.

J is TRBJ2-5 and V is TRBV7-8; TRBD2 aligns across 8 bases. Germline loops: CDR1 SGHVS, CDR2 FQNEAQ. The CDR3 totals 17 residues. Trimming at V came to 2 bases and at J to 0 bases, leaving 8 bases not matched to a gene. CDR3 loop: CASSLPTSGGDQETQYF. CDR3 nucleotides: TGTGCCAGCAGCTTACCTACATCCGGGGGGGACCAAGAGACCCAGTACTTC.

This clone has a single count. This chain links TRBV11-2 with TRBJ2-2; 8 positions agree with TRBD1. Germline assignment: CDR1 SGHAT and CDR2 FQNNGV. V dropped 3 bases and J dropped 6; count of bases not matched to a gene: 9. The CDR3 totals 16 residues. Written as DNA, the CDR3 is TGTGCCAGCAGCTTGGGAACAGGGGGGTTCGCCGGGGAGCTGTTTTTT. Protein sequence: CASSLGTGGFAGELFF.

This sequence joins TRBV3-1 (or the pseudogene TRBV3-2) and TRBJ2-3; tentative D call: TRBD2 (6 bases). Germline CDR1 and CDR2: LGHDT and YNNKEL (reference sequence). There are 13 residues in the CDR3. With 3 bases removed from V and 5 bases from J, the gap between germline ends came to 9 bases. Written as DNA, the CDR3 is TGTGCCAGCAGCCATCCCGGGGGAGATACGCAGTATTTT. Translation: CASSHPGGDTQYF.

J is TRBJ1-2 and V is TRBV5-4, with 7 bases aligning to TRBD1. This CDR3 has 14 amino acids. Germline V lookup: CDR1 SGHNT, CDR2 YYREEE (reference sequence). The V gene end was trimmed by 0 bases and the J gene end by 4 bases; junction bases not matched to a gene: 3. The CDR3 region is CASSLGDSTYGYTF. CDR3 DNA sequence: TGTGCCAGCAGCTTGGGGGACAGCACCTATGGCTACACCTTC.

The chain has TRBV5-1 and TRBJ2-5; D gene uncertain. The ends were cut back, 7 bases at V and 3 bases at J, with 10 bases in the middle. Germline CDR1 is SGHRS and CDR2 is YFSETQ. CDR3 length equals 12 residues. This CDR3 is CASYRGEETQYF. The CDR3 DNA follows: TGCGCCAGCTACCGAGGAGAAGAGACCCAGTACTTC.

This chain connects TRBV9 to TRBJ2-3; possibly TRBD2 for D (6 bases). The germline CDR1 and CDR2 sequences are SGDLS and YYNGEE. CDR3 length equals 13 residues. Trimming left V 3 bases short and J 10 bases short, with 15 bases between. The CDR3 region is CASSEGTSTPQYF. CDR3 bases: TGTGCCAGCAGCGAGGGCACTAGCACGCCGCAGTATTTT.

The chain combines TRBV30 with TRBJ2-5; TRBD1 matches 8 bases. The CDR3 totals 16 residues. V trimming: 4 bases; J trimming: 1 base; junction bases outside the gene matches: 11. The germline V gene encodes CDR1 GTSNPN and CDR2 SVGIG (reference sequence). CDR3 sequence (DNA): TGTGCCTGGAAAAGGGGGACAGGCGCCGTCCAAGAGACCCAGTACTTC. It specifies CAWKRGTGAVQETQYF.

V gene TRBV11-3 combines with J gene TRBJ2-1; 8 nucleotides line up with TRBD2. CDR1 and CDR2 (germline): SGHNT, YENEEA. The CDR3 extends over 14 amino acids. Trimming took 7 bases from V and 5 from J; bases not matched to a gene: 7. In DNA form, the CDR3 reads TGTGCCAGCAACGCGGGAGGAGATCACAATGAGCAGTTCTTC. Amino acid sequence: CASNAGGDHNEQFF.

The chain is built from TRBV5-1 and TRBJ2-2; 12 nucleotides match TRBD2. Looked up from germline, CDR1 is SGHRS and CDR2 is YFSETQ. This CDR3 has 16 amino acids. J lost 7 bases, V lost 4 bases, and 8 bases had no gene match. CDR3 in DNA: TGCGCCAGCAGCCTCTCGACTAGCGGGAGTGGCGGGGAGCTGTTTTTT. Translated, it gives CASSLSTSGSGGELFF.

V usage is TRBV28 and J usage is TRBJ1-5; D gene uncertain. The CDR3 loop spans 12 amino acids. Trimming left V 8 bases short and J 4 bases short, with 9 bases between. Germline CDR1 reads MDHEN; CDR2 reads SYDVKM. CDR3 sequence (DNA): TGTGCCAGCGGACGCGGGAATCAGCCCCAGCATTTT. This sequence encodes CASGRGNQPQHF. Together with reference TRBV28 and TRBJ1-5, the CDR3 gives the full variable domain: DVKVTQSSRYLVKRTGEKVFLECVQDMDHENMFWYRQDPGLGLRLIYFSYDVKMKEKGDIPEGYSVSREKKERFSLILESASTNQTSMYLCASGRGNQPQHFGDGTRLSIL.

The chain is built from TRBV18 and TRBJ1-5, with 8 bases aligning to TRBD1. J gave up 4 bases and V 5 bases, and 4 bases lay outside the gene matches. The CDR3 is 14 amino acids. Germline V lookup: CDR1 KGHSH, CDR2 LQKENI. The CDR3 nucleotides are TGTGCCAGCTCAGAGGACAGGGTGAATCAGCCCCAGCATTTT. It codes for CASSEDRVNQPQHF.

The chain uses TRBV7-8 and TRBJ1-3; possibly TRBD1 for D (5 bases). The V gene lost 5 bases and the J gene lost 3 bases, with 11 bases spanning the gap. CDR1 is SGHVS, CDR2 FQNEAQ, per germline. This CDR3 comprises 14 residues. CDR3: CASSPWTSGNTIYF. DNA of the CDR3: TGTGCCAGCAGCCCTTGGACAAGTGGAAACACCATATATTTT.

CDR3 nucleotide sequence: TGTGCCAGCAGCCCGAGTGAAAAACTGTTTTTT. Residues: CASSPSEKLFF. The rearrangement uses TRBV7-3 and TRBJ1-4; D gene uncertain. The CDR3 is 11 amino acids. Germline V CDR1 and CDR2: SGHTA, FQGTGA. V gave up 5 bases and J gave up 7 bases, with 5 bases separating them.

This sequence joins TRBV5-4 and TRBJ2-5, with D maybe TRBD1 (6 bases). Looked up from germline, CDR1 is SGHNT and CDR2 is YYREEE (reference sequence). This CDR3 comprises 14 residues. The V end was cut by 3 bases, the J end by 4 bases, with 13 bases between. Written as DNA, the CDR3 is TGTGCCAGCAGCTCGCCGGACAGTAGAGAGACCCAGTACTTC. Translated: CASSSPDSRETQYF.

This chain connects TRBV23-1 to TRBJ2-5, with D perhaps matching TRBD1 (6 bases). TRBV23-1 is recorded as an ORF, its role being uncertain. The CDR3 sequence is 15 residues long. Trimming removed 2 bases from V and 4 bases from J, with 14 bases in between. Here the CDR3 reads CASSQTGTLGETQYF. The CDR3 DNA reads TGCGCCAGCAGTCAAACAGGGACCCTTGGAGAGACCCAGTACTTC.

The chain combines TRBV13 with TRBJ2-7; TRBD1 aligns across 8 bases. Germline V gene lookup returns CDR1 PRHDT and CDR2 FYEKMQ (reference sequence). The CDR3 sequence is 13 residues long. Unmatched junction bases numbered 1, after V lost 2 bases and J lost 4 bases. This CDR3 is CASSLRQGYEQYF. The CDR3 DNA reads as TGTGCCAGCAGCTTAAGACAGGGGTACGAGCAGTACTTC.

V and J are TRBV5-6 and TRBJ1-4; tentatively, D is TRBD1 (6 bases). Per germline, CDR1 SGHDT and CDR2 YYEEEE. Trimming stripped 1 base from V and 9 bases from J, with 16 bases between. The CDR3 totals 15 residues. CDR3 in amino acids: CASSLRGPTGKKLFF. The CDR3, as DNA: TGTGCCAGCAGCTTGCGGGGACCCACAGGGAAAAAACTGTTTTTT.

The chain has TRBV19 and TRBJ2-2; 13 bases are shared with TRBD2. The CDR3 is 15 amino acids. CDR1 is LNHDA and CDR2 is SQIVND in the germline V gene (reference sequence). J gave up 6 bases and V 6 bases, and 4 bases lay outside the gene matches. The CDR3 reads CASSRTSGSSGELFF. CDR3 DNA: TGTGCCAGTAGCCGGACTAGCGGGAGCTCCGGGGAGCTGTTTTTT.

The chain combines TRBV28 with TRBJ1-3, with TRBD1 matching 10 bases. The CDR3 is 15 amino acids. After removal of 6 bases from V and 5 bases from J, the junction contained 7 bases not matched to a gene. Germline values: CDR1 MDHEN, CDR2 SYDVKM. The CDR3 DNA sequence: TGTGCCAGCAGCTTACCGGGACAGGGGCGAAACACCATATATTTT. Protein: CASSLPGQGRNTIYF.

The gene calls are TRBV29-1 and TRBJ2-3, with a weak D call TRBD2 (5 bases). Germline CDR1 is SQVTM and CDR2 is ANQGSEA. V was shortened by 5 bases and J by 3 bases, with 24 bases between the two germline ends. There are 17 residues in the CDR3. The CDR3 coding sequence is TGCAGCGTTTTACCCTTTCGTGAGAGGGAACGTACAGATACGCAGTATTTT. Its translation: CSVLPFRERERTDTQYF.

The chain couples TRBV10-3 to TRBJ2-7; D is undetermined. Between the trimmed V and J ends, which lost 5 bases and 10 bases, there was a span of 18 bases. This CDR3 is built from 13 residues. CDR1 is ENHRY and CDR2 is SYGVKD in the germline V gene. The CDR3 DNA reads as TGTGCCATCAGTTCCATGGAGAGACCACAACAGTACTTC. Its translation: CAISSMERPQQYF.